The 31 T cell receptor beta chains listed next were all sequenced from one sample in a study of blood T cell repertoires in COVID-19 (dated by TCRdb to 2020 to 2022). Library method: the immunoSEQ multiplex PCR assay. The source is immuneACCESS, and TCRdb retained only in-frame sequences with V and J called. Part of the clones is not carried over; for the studies checked, unresolved V genes explain less than half of this, and the remainder is unexplained. The table for this sample lists 95,000 to 130,000 clones; 90% of them were counted only once. 1.8% of the sample goes to the ten largest clones. The sequencing input was peripheral blood. The origin of the receptors is a human donor with active COVID-19. The donor label of this sample is uncertain.

This chain uses TRBV28 with TRBJ1-2, with a possible D match to TRBD1 (6 bases). Trimming removed 5 bases from V and 1 base from J, with 14 bases in between. The CDR3 length is 15 residues. Germline V gives CDR1 MDHEN, CDR2 SYDVKM. CDR3 amino acids: CASSPQGVGNYGYTF. CDR3 DNA sequence: TGTGCCAGCAGTCCACAGGGTGTAGGTAACTATGGCTACACCTTC.

The chain uses TRBV27 and TRBJ2-5, with TRBD2 identical over 11 bases. CDR3 length: 16 amino acids. CDR1 is MNHEY and CDR2 is SMNVEV in the germline V gene (reference sequence). With V trimmed by 6 bases and J by 5 bases, 11 bases remained unmatched. This CDR3 reads CASRWTSGRGRETQYF. The CDR3, as DNA: TGTGCCAGCAGATGGACTAGCGGGCGGGGGCGGGAGACCCAGTACTTC.

The gene calls are TRBV7-6 and TRBJ1-4; possible D gene TRBD1, 6 bases. The germline V gene has CDR1 SGHVS and CDR2 FNYEAQ. V was trimmed by 3 bases and J by 4 bases, leaving 12 bases between them. The CDR3 runs 15 residues. CDR3 nucleotide sequence: TGTGCCAGCAGCTTGGGGGGGGCCAATAATGAAAAACTGTTTTTT. It codes for CASSLGGANNEKLFF.

This clone was counted only a few times. The genes are TRBV2 and TRBJ1-5, with 9 bases identical to TRBD1. The CDR3 has 15 amino acids. V lost 4 bases and J lost 6; bases outside the gene matches: 7. Germline values: CDR1 SNHLY, CDR2 FYNNEI. CDR3 protein: CASSGDRAGAQPQHF. The DNA for the CDR3 is TGTGCCAGCAGTGGGGACAGGGCTGGGGCTCAGCCCCAGCATTTT.

This chain connects TRBV11-3 to TRBJ2-3, with D unresolved. The CDR3 has 15 residues. Trimming left V 2 bases short and J 3 bases short, with 12 bases between. Germline assignment: CDR1 SGHNT and CDR2 YENEEA. The CDR3 DNA follows: TGTGCCAGCAGCTTAAACGGCCAGGTTACAGATACGCAGTATTTT. Translating it yields CASSLNGQVTDTQYF.

V gene TRBV18 combines with J gene TRBJ2-7; perhaps TRBD2 as D (5 bases). Trimming took off 4 bases at V and 7 bases at J, with 17 bases between the two ends. Germline V CDR1 and CDR2: KGHSH, LQKENI. This CDR3 has 14 residues. The CDR3 sequence is CASSRLEGRGEQYF. The DNA of the CDR3 is TGTGCCAGCTCACGGTTAGAGGGAAGAGGGGAGCAGTACTTC.

In this sample, this clone turned up once. The genes are TRBV14 and TRBJ1-2; no clear D gene. Germline V CDR1 and CDR2: SGHDN, FVKESK. V lost 0 bases and J 3 bases, leaving 11 bases between the germline ends. The CDR3 spans 15 residues. DNA for the CDR3: TGTGCCAGCAGCCAAGATTGGCGGGCGTACTATGGCTACACCTTC. Translated, it gives CASSQDWRAYYGYTF.

In its sample, this clone was seen once. The rearrangement links TRBV7-9 to TRBJ1-4, with a weak D call TRBD1 (5 bases). CDR3 length: 15 residues. Germline values: CDR1 SEHNR, CDR2 FQNEAQ (reference sequence). V lost 1 base and J lost 7, with 13 bases in between. As DNA, the CDR3 is TGTGCCAGCAGCTTAGTCCCCGGGGGGAGTGAAAAACTGTTTTTT. This translates into CASSLVPGGSEKLFF.

This clone has only a few counts. This chain's CDR3 is CASSLGPGSNQPQHF. CDR3 sequence (DNA): TGTGCCAGCAGCTTAGGACCCGGGAGCAATCAGCCCCAGCATTTT. The chain carries TRBV7-9 and TRBJ1-5; unclear D gene. Trimming removed 1 base at V and 1 base at J, with 8 bases between. The CDR3 contains 15 residues. The V gene's germline CDR1 is SEHNR and CDR2 FQNEAQ (reference sequence).

The CDR3 DNA is TGCGCCAGCAGCCACCAACAGGGGTCAACTAATGAAAAACTGTTTTTT. It translates to CASSHQQGSTNEKLFF. The chain links TRBV4-1 to TRBJ1-4, with 7 bases lining up with TRBD1. This CDR3 spans 16 amino acids. CDR1 is MGHRA, CDR2 YSYEKL, per germline. The junction had 4 bases not matched to a gene; V was cut back by 3 bases and J by 0 bases.

The chain combines TRBV5-6 with TRBJ2-5; possible D gene TRBD2, 5 bases. CDR3 length: 15 amino acids. Trimming took off 4 bases at V and 1 base at J, with 14 bases between the two ends. The germline CDR1 and CDR2 sequences are SGHDT and YYEEEE. This CDR3 reads CASSPLRVGQETQYF. CDR3 in DNA: TGTGCCAGCAGCCCCCTGCGGGTTGGCCAAGAGACCCAGTACTTC.

The chain recombines TRBV5-4 with TRBJ2-5; 10 nucleotides match TRBD1. The CDR3 has 14 residues. Germline assignment: CDR1 SGHNT and CDR2 YYREEE (reference sequence). Unmatched junction bases numbered 6, after V lost 4 bases and J lost 6 bases. The CDR3 is CASSPTGGLKTQYF. CDR3 DNA sequence: TGTGCCAGCAGCCCGACAGGGGGCTTAAAGACCCAGTACTTC. Full variable domain (missing parts from reference TRBV5-4 and TRBJ2-5): ETGVTQSPTHLIKTRGQQVTLRCSSQSGHNTVSWYQQALGQGPQFIFQYYREEENGRGNFPPRFSGLQFPNYSSELNVNALELDDSALYLCASSPTGGLKTQYFGPGTRLLVL.

The chain recombines TRBV29-1 with TRBJ2-7, with 7 bases identical to TRBD2. The length of the CDR3 is 14 residues. J was trimmed by 3 bases and V by 1 base; bases with no gene match: 6. Germline loops: CDR1 SQVTM, CDR2 ANQGSEA. The CDR3: CSVEAGGRGYEQYF. CDR3 nucleotides: TGCAGCGTTGAAGCGGGGGGAAGGGGCTACGAGCAGTACTTC.

The V and J genes are TRBV5-4 and TRBJ2-3, with 10 bases aligning to TRBD2. Germline-derived CDR1 and CDR2 are SGHNT and YYREEE (reference sequence). The CDR3 covers 15 residues. V gave up 1 base and J gave up 1 base; unmatched junction bases: 0. The CDR3 reads CASSLTSGGTDTQYF. In DNA form, the CDR3 reads TGTGCCAGCAGCTTGACTAGCGGGGGCACAGATACGCAGTATTTT.

This chain uses TRBV7-2 with TRBJ2-7, with 13 bases that match TRBD2. This CDR3 is 16 amino acids long. Trimming took 5 bases from V and 0 from J; bases not matched to a gene: 4. Germline CDR1 SGHTA, CDR2 FQGNSA. CDR3 in amino acids: CASSLRTSGSSYEQYF. Here the CDR3 DNA reads TGTGCCAGCAGCCTCCGGACTAGCGGGAGCTCCTACGAGCAGTACTTC.

V usage is TRBV7-8 and J usage is TRBJ2-3; tentatively, D is TRBD2 (6 bases). There are 17 residues in the CDR3. Germline V lookup: CDR1 SGHVS, CDR2 FQNEAQ. V lost 1 base and J 1 base, leaving 15 bases between the germline ends. The CDR3 is CASSLVMTSFRTDTQYF. In DNA form, the CDR3 reads TGTGCCAGCAGCTTAGTGATGACTAGTTTCCGCACAGATACGCAGTATTTT.

The chain recombines TRBV6-1 with TRBJ1-5; D is perhaps TRBD1 (5 bases). The length of the CDR3 is 16 residues. Trimming removed 1 base at V and 5 bases at J, with 15 bases between. Germline V gene data show CDR1 as MNHNS and CDR2 as SASEGT. The DNA of the CDR3 is TGTGCCAGCAGTGAAGACGGCAGGGTGATATATCAGCCCCAGCATTTT. Amino acid sequence: CASSEDGRVIYQPQHF.

The V call is TRBV5-5, the J call TRBJ1-1; 7 bases are shared with TRBD1. Germline CDR1 reads SGHKS; CDR2 reads YYEKEE (reference sequence). Trimming removed 0 bases from V and 12 bases from J; junction bases left unmatched: 23. The CDR3 totals 18 residues. CDR3 sequence (DNA): TGTGCCAGCAGCTTGGTGACTACGTTACAGGGGTTGCCGTCGGGGACTTTCTTT. It specifies CASSLVTTLQGLPSGTFF.

CDR3 nucleotides: TGTGCCATCAGTGAACAGGGCCCAAATTCACCCCTCCACTTT. Translated, it gives CAISEQGPNSPLHF. The V and J genes are TRBV10-3 and TRBJ1-6; D might be TRBD1 (6 bases). Between the trimmed V and J ends, which lost 3 bases and 7 bases, there was a span of 10 bases. CDR3 length: 14 residues. The germline gives CDR1 ENHRY, CDR2 SYGVKD.

This chain links TRBV6-2 or TRBV6-3 with TRBJ1-3; 7 bases align to TRBD1. The CDR3 spans 16 residues. Germline CDR1 MNHEY, CDR2 SVGEGT. The V gene end was trimmed by 7 bases and the J gene end by 0 bases; junction bases not matched to a gene: 9. CDR3 region: CASTPRDSNSGNTIYF. The CDR3 DNA reads TGTGCCAGCACCCCGCGGGACAGTAACTCTGGAAACACCATATATTTT.

The chain recombines TRBV7-9 with TRBJ1-4; 11 bases are shared with TRBD1. The CDR3 runs to 17 residues. Germline trimming cut 5 bases from V and 1 base from J; bases unmatched to any gene: 6. Germline CDR1 and CDR2: SEHNR and FQNEAQ (reference sequence). The CDR3 protein is CASSVGQGALTNEKLFF. The CDR3 coding sequence is TGTGCCAGCAGCGTAGGACAGGGGGCGTTAACTAATGAAAAACTGTTTTTT.

The chain has TRBV7-2 and TRBJ1-2; 9 bases match TRBD1. The V gene's germline CDR1 is SGHTA and CDR2 FQGNSA. Trimming cost V 5 bases and J 6 bases; bases outside gene matches: 13. There are 16 residues in the CDR3. The CDR3 DNA reads as TGTGCCAGCAGCCCAGGGGGGACAGGGTACCTCAATGGCTACACCTTC. Translation gives CASSPGGTGYLNGYTF.

The chain joins TRBV6-1 to TRBJ2-5; D not certain. The germline V and J ends were trimmed by 3 bases and 0 bases, with 5 bases remaining between them. CDR1 and CDR2 from the germline V gene are MNHNS and SASEGT. The CDR3 extends over 13 amino acids. This CDR3 reads CASSDLYQETQYF. In DNA form, the CDR3 reads TGTGCCAGCAGTGACCTGTACCAAGAGACCCAGTACTTC.

The chain joins TRBV2 to TRBJ2-2; no clear D gene. The CDR3 spans 13 residues. CDR1 SNHLY and CDR2 FYNNEI come from the germline V gene. Trimming took 1 base from V and 7 from J, leaving 7 bases between them. CDR3 sequence: CASSEGRFGELFF. The CDR3 DNA is TGTGCCAGCAGTGAAGGTAGATTCGGGGAGCTGTTTTTT. Together with reference TRBV2 and TRBJ2-2, the CDR3 gives the full variable domain: EPEVTQTPSHQVTQMGQEVILRCVPISNHLYFYWYRQILGQKVEFLVSFYNNEISEKSEIFDDQFSVERPDGSNFTLKIRSTKLEDSAMYFCASSEGRFGELFFGEGSRLTVL.

The J gene is TRBJ2-3, the V gene TRBV9; D remains unclear. With 1 base removed from V and 3 bases from J, the gap between germline ends came to 6 bases. This CDR3 region has 13 residues. Looked up from germline, CDR1 is SGDLS and CDR2 is YYNGEE. The CDR3 here is CASSVSLTDTQYF. The CDR3 coding sequence is TGTGCCAGCAGCGTATCCCTTACAGATACGCAGTATTTT.

V usage is TRBV6-1 and J usage is TRBJ1-4; D is undetermined. Germline assignment: CDR1 MNHNS and CDR2 SASEGT. This CDR3 is built from 13 residues. Trimming removed 1 base from V and 4 bases from J, with 4 bases in between. The CDR3 DNA is TGTGCCAGCAGTGAAGGCGTTAATGAAAAACTGTTTTTT. It codes for CASSEGVNEKLFF.

This sequence joins TRBV21-1 and TRBJ1-2; the D call of TRBD1 is as the table states it, not checked on the DNA. TRBV21-1 is recorded as a pseudogene. The CDR3 runs to 18 residues. The CDR3 sequence: CASSKVGWGRALDYGYTF. The DNA for the CDR3 is TGTGCCAGCAGCAAAGTCGGCTGGGGGCGAGCGCTAGACTATGGCTACACCTTC.

This chain joins TRBV4-1 and TRBJ2-7; 9 bases fit TRBD1. This CDR3 has 14 amino acids. Germline V CDR1 and CDR2: MGHRA, YSYEKL. The CDR3 loop is CPTSHDRGSYEQYF. The CDR3, as DNA: TGCCCCACCAGCCACGACAGGGGGTCCTACGAGCAGTACTTC.

The V gene is TRBV7-2, the J gene TRBJ1-5; perhaps TRBD1 as D (5 bases). V was trimmed by 3 bases and J by 2 bases, leaving 14 bases between them. This CDR3 comprises 16 residues. Looked up from germline, CDR1 is SGHTA and CDR2 is FQGNSA. The CDR3 region has the DNA TGTGCCAGCAGCTTGGGAGGGACGAGGGGCAATCAGCCCCAGCATTTT. The encoded protein is CASSLGGTRGNQPQHF.

The gene calls are TRBV6-6 and TRBJ2-3; maybe TRBD1 (6 bases). The germline V gene has CDR1 MNHNY and CDR2 SVGAGI (reference sequence). The CDR3 spans 16 residues. Trimming removed 6 bases at V and 1 base at J, with 17 bases between. DNA for the CDR3: TGTGCCAGCAGCCACAAGACAGGTCCAGGCACAGATACGCAGTATTTT. Amino acid sequence: CASSHKTGPGTDTQYF.

In this sample, this clone turned up once. This chain links TRBV7-2 with TRBJ2-3; D gene uncertain. Germline loops: CDR1 SGHTA, CDR2 FQGNSA. The CDR3 contains 14 residues. V was pared by 3 bases and J by 5 bases, with 12 bases between. Written as DNA, the CDR3 is TGTGCCAGCAGCTTTAGATCGGGTCTAGATACGCAGTATTTT. Its protein is CASSFRSGLDTQYF. The variable domain in full, completed from reference TRBV7-2 and TRBJ2-3, reads GAGVSQSPSNKVTEKGKDVELRCDPISGHTALYWYRQSLGQGLEFLIYFQGNSAPDKSGLPSDRFSAERTGGSVSTLTIQRTQQEDSAVYLCASSFRSGLDTQYFGPGTRLTVL.